The 14 T cell receptor beta chains below were found in one sample sequenced in a study of blood T cell repertoires in COVID-19. The assay was immunoSEQ multiplex PCR, and TCRdb's table has in-frame clones only and misses some. The data hold fewer than 40,000 clones, with around 89% observed a single time. Specimen: peripheral blood. The origin of the receptors is a woman between 40 and 50 years old with active or convalescent COVID-19.

CDR3 coding DNA: TGTGCCAGCAGACCAAGGGGGAGTCACAATGAGCAGTTCTTC. As protein: CASRPRGSHNEQFF. The genes are TRBV6-5 and TRBJ2-1, with D possibly matching TRBD1 (6 bases). Trimming took off 6 bases at V and 5 bases at J, with 14 bases between the two ends. The germline CDR1 and CDR2 sequences are MNHEY and SVGAGI. This CDR3 contains 14 residues.

Comments on this clone: A junction boundary mismatches the germline segment, possibly from a read error. The chain uses TRBV7-7 and TRBJ2-5, with D possibly being TRBD1 (5 bases). CDR1 is SSHAT and CDR2 is FNYEAQ in the germline V gene (reference sequence). The CDR3 spans 13 residues. The CDR3 loop is CASSFDRRETQYF. CDR3 in DNA: TGTGCTAGCAGCTTTGACAGAAGGGAGACCCAGTACTTC.

The rearrangement links TRBV4-1 to TRBJ2-7, with D unclear. Between the trimmed V and J ends, which lost 4 bases and 6 bases, there was a span of 16 bases. The CDR3 consists of 14 residues. Germline V gene lookup returns CDR1 MGHRA and CDR2 YSYEKL. CDR3 protein: CASSPSARPAEQYF. CDR3 sequence (DNA): TGCGCCAGCAGCCCCTCGGCTAGACCCGCCGAGCAGTACTTC.

The chain combines TRBV7-9 with TRBJ2-3, with 8 bases aligning to TRBD1. CDR1 is SEHNR, CDR2 FQNEAQ, per germline (reference sequence). The CDR3 consists of 17 residues. After removal of 1 base from V and 5 bases from J, the junction contained 11 bases not matched to a gene. The CDR3 region has the DNA TGTGCCAGCAGCTTAGGAGAGACAGGGGAAGCGGGAGATACGCAGTATTTT. Amino acids: CASSLGETGEAGDTQYF.

The chain is built from TRBV30 and TRBJ1-2; maybe TRBD1 (5 bases). Trimming stripped 8 bases from V and 3 bases from J, with 13 bases between. CDR1 and CDR2 from the germline V gene are GTSNPN and SVGIG (reference sequence). CDR3 size: 12 residues. For the CDR3, the DNA is TGTGCCCTCCATCAGGGTCACTATGGCTACACCTTC. It yields the protein CALHQGHYGYTF.

The chain has TRBV2 and TRBJ1-5; 9 nucleotides match TRBD1. Germline V CDR1 and CDR2: SNHLY, FYNNEI. CDR3 length: 13 amino acids. The J segment lost 7 bases and the V segment lost 5 bases, leaving 3 bases of the junction unmatched. The chain's CDR3 is CASSLDRGQPQHF. DNA of the CDR3: TGTGCCAGCAGTCTGGACAGGGGACAGCCCCAGCATTTT. The complete variable domain, with remaining parts taken from reference TRBV2 and TRBJ1-5, reads EPEVTQTPSHQVTQMGQEVILRCVPISNHLYFYWYRQILGQKVEFLVSFYNNEISEKSEIFDDQFSVERPDGSNFTLKIRSTKLEDSAMYFCASSLDRGQPQHFGDGTRLSIL.

The chain is built from TRBV4-2 and TRBJ2-7; 8 positions match TRBD2. CDR3 size: 17 residues. Germline trimming cut 2 bases from V and 3 bases from J; bases unmatched to any gene: 12. Germline V lookup: CDR1 LGHNA, CDR2 YNFKEQ. The CDR3 DNA sequence: TGTGCCAGCAGCCAACCGGGGGGTAGCGGGGACATCTACGAGCAGTACTTC. It codes for CASSQPGGSGDIYEQYF.

This sequence joins TRBV18 and TRBJ1-2; a possible D gene is TRBD1 (5 bases). V gave up 4 bases and J gave up 0 bases, with 12 bases separating them. Germline lookup yields CDR1 KGHSH and CDR2 LQKENI. The CDR3 is made up of 15 amino acids. The DNA of the CDR3 is TGTGCCAGCTCACTCGAGACAGCCGCTAACTATGGCTACACCTTC. Amino acid sequence: CASSLETAANYGYTF. The full variable domain, with the rest looked up from reference TRBV18 and TRBJ1-2, is NAGVMQNPRHLVRRRGQEARLRCSPMKGHSHVYWYRQLPEEGLKFMVYLQKENIIDESGMPKERFSAEFPKEGPSILRIQQVVRGDSAAYFCASSLETAANYGYTFGSGTRLTVV.

This rearrangement joins TRBV30 to TRBJ2-7, with 7 bases matching TRBD1. The CDR3 runs to 12 residues. The germline V gene has CDR1 GTSNPN and CDR2 SVGIG (reference sequence). With V trimmed by 2 bases and J by 2 bases, 0 bases remained unmatched. The CDR3 bases are TGTGCCTGGAGTCAGGGGGCCTACGAGCAGTACTTC. Translating it yields CAWSQGAYEQYF.

This chain links TRBV12-3 or TRBV12-4 with TRBJ2-5; possibly TRBD2 for D (5 bases). The CDR3 has 11 amino acids. V was shortened by 3 bases and J by 7 bases, with 6 bases between the two germline ends. CDR3 sequence (DNA): TGTGCCAGCAGTTTTGGAGGGACCCAGTACTTC. Protein sequence: CASSFGGTQYF.

The chain couples TRBV7-8 to TRBJ1-6; the match to TRBD1 covers 9 bases. The CDR3 runs 15 residues. Germline loops: CDR1 SGHVS, CDR2 FQNEAQ. J was trimmed by 7 bases and V by 3 bases; bases with no gene match: 4. CDR3 in DNA: TGTGCCAGCAGCTTGTCGACAGGGGGAAATTCACCCCTCCACTTT. Protein product: CASSLSTGGNSPLHF.

V gene TRBV9 combines with J gene TRBJ2-2; no definite D call. The CDR3 covers 14 residues. Trimming removed 4 bases at V and 0 bases at J, with 7 bases between. Germline V gives CDR1 SGDLS, CDR2 YYNGEE. CDR3 sequence: CASSITANTGELFF. CDR3 in DNA: TGTGCCAGCAGCATAACAGCGAACACCGGGGAGCTGTTTTTT.

CDR3 residues: CASSLSGTGGYEQYF. CDR3 sequence (DNA): TGTGCCAGCAGCTTATCTGGGACAGGGGGCTACGAGCAGTACTTC. The rearrangement uses TRBV7-9 and TRBJ2-7, with 11 bases aligning to TRBD1. This CDR3 region has 15 residues. Germline CDR1 is SEHNR and CDR2 is FQNEAQ (reference sequence). V dropped 2 bases and J dropped 3; count of bases not matched to a gene: 3.

This chain links TRBV28 with TRBJ1-5, with D tentatively TRBD1 (5 bases). Germline CDR1 reads MDHEN; CDR2 reads SYDVKM. The CDR3 has 16 residues. Trimming cost V 8 bases and J 3 bases, with 20 bases left between them. CDR3 sequence (DNA): TGTGCCAGCGTGCGGGGCGTGGGCGCCTTCAATCAGCCCCAGCATTTT. Its protein product is CASVRGVGAFNQPQHF.